This entry is about one TCR beta chain. This clonotype has a handful of counts. Its antigen is still unknown. Base qualities are not recorded, but no much larger clone differs from it by a single base. Library construction relied on multiplex PCR. The reads were generated on an Illumina HiSeq 4000. TCR beta libraries were built with iRepertoire HTBI primers and Arm-PCR amplification of CDR3 regions. PCR products were gel purified before sequencing. On the study's bioinformatics: Gene usage analysis of CDR3 amino acid clonotypes relied on the 55 to 80 TRBV and more than twelve TRBJ segments identified across samples. Filtered high-quality paired reads were merged into contigs using COPE and FqMerger. BLAST was used to align contigs to IMGT TRBV, TRBD and TRBJ reference genes, and CDR3 was defined according to IMGT. Any clonotype with a frequency above 0.1% was classified as a highly expanded clone. Shannon entropy was used to measure repertoire diversity, and the Gini coefficient was used to measure V-J evenness. A clonotype was considered public if more than one individual shared it. The public reads were reprocessed in TCRdb via fastp at Q25 and MiXCR, keeping in-frame beta chains. Identical CDR3 proteins give one entry, which carries the most common genes and DNA. The V and J calls come from TCRdb's annotation, not from the publication. In this sample the table shows 350,000 to 450,000 distinct CDR3 sequences, about 12% of which occur a single time. Of the sample, around 18% is held by the ten largest clones.

The source of the sample is a study of regulatory T cells in long-lasting Graves disease (dated by TCRdb to about 2021). Regarding the study in general: In the newly diagnosed Graves' disease group, patients had been taking antithyroid drugs for less than 3 months. This study used TCR sequencing and RNA sequencing of peripheral blood to compare persistent Graves' disease patients against newly diagnosed Graves' disease patients. The study was conducted in China and was registered as a clinical trial. TCR sequencing covered roughly 13 persistent and 20 or so newly diagnosed Graves' disease patients, about 35 samples in total. General findings and caveats noted by the study authors: As a limitation, the authors acknowledged that the small sample size may reduce accuracy. Sequencing and analysis were restricted to the TCR beta chain. More public clonotypes were shared among persistent patients (fewer than 3,000) than among newly diagnosed patients (roughly 1,000). Compared with newly diagnosed patients, persistent Graves' disease patients had lower TCR Shannon entropy and fewer highly expanded clones, which suggests clonal expansion. Because the primary lesion, thyroid tissue, could not be accessed, the study looked at peripheral blood alone. Preferential use of TRBV28, TRBJ1-2 and TRBJ2-5 was observed in persistent disease, whereas TRBV20-1 and TRBJ2-1 were favored in newly diagnosed disease.

Relative to germline, V is 5 bases shorter and J is 4 bases shorter, with 17 bases between their ends. The CDR3 spans 16 residues, from the cysteine through the phenylalanine. Left in the record is the CDR3 DNA by itself, 48 bases read in frame from the first base. Via the germline V gene, CDR1 is SGHVS and CDR2 FQNEAQ. This specimen's time point label, interpreted: newly diagnosed GD, antithyroid drugs for less than 3 months. For both TCR sequencing and RNA sequencing, RNA was extracted from PBMCs using TRIzol. Graves' disease was diagnosed according to American Thyroid Association guidelines. Recruitment of patients was carried out at an endocrinology department in Xi'an, China. From each patient, about 8.9 milliliters of peripheral blood was collected into an EDTA anticoagulant tube. Ficoll Paque Plus density gradient separation was used to isolate PBMCs, and no additional T cell sorting was done. An Agilent 2100 Bioanalyzer and agarose gel were used to assess RNA quality, and a NanoDrop 2000 was used to measure RNA concentration.

These data were also filed under a second study, of T cells in Graves' hyperthyroidism and ophthalmopathy. Per the second study: Graves' hyperthyroidism was defined as stable when no progression to ophthalmopathy occurred over 18 months of follow-up. Hyperthyroidism patients were newly diagnosed, with disease duration under 2 months, and aged 18 to 65 years. Any patient with an uncontrolled infection, another autoimmune disease, pregnancy or lactation was excluded. Diagnoses relied on clinical symptoms, serum thyroxine and TRAb, thyroid ultrasound and orbital computed tomography. A first-round RT-PCR of the TCR CDR3 used the HTBI primer set with the Qiagen OneStep RT-PCR kit. Most expanded thyroid clonotypes (frequency above 0.001) were also detected in blood, suggesting blood repertoires may reflect thyroid immune responses. In cross-validation, a model built on a 13 V-J signature told ophthalmopathy apart from stable hyperthyroidism with less than 90% sensitivity and around 81% specificity, and in testing the same model reached 80%/75%. In validation, progression to ophthalmopathy was predicted by the model with approximately 67% sensitivity and 72.22% specificity, a median of 6.5 months before onset. TCR V-J signatures able to tell the groups apart were searched for in a discovery cohort of 100 patients, of whom about 40 had Graves' ophthalmopathy and around 56 had stable Graves' hyperthyroidism. An independent validation cohort of about 20 hyperthyroidism patients and about 15 patients who later progressed to ophthalmopathy tested prospective prediction of ophthalmopathy. For training and testing, the 100 or so patients in the discovery cohort were randomly divided in a 7:3 ratio. In addition, the study compared T-cell repertoires in thyroid tissue and in blood from roughly six Graves' hyperthyroidism patients. Following sampling, methimazole starting at 30 mg daily was given to hyperthyroidism patients, and high-dose intravenous methylprednisolone was given to ophthalmopathy patients. The libraries were constructed in a second round of multiplex PCR and then size-selected and purified. Paired-end sequencing of the libraries was performed with 100 bp reads on an Illumina HiSeq2000. SOAPnuke was used to process the raw data, throwing out any read that contained adapters or uncalled bases, had a mean Phred below 15, or lacked an exact constant-primer or identifier match. High-quality paired reads were merged with COPE v1.2.5, and unique nucleotide sequences were defined as clonotypes. Clonotypes were aligned to IMGT TRBV, TRBD and TRBJ reference segments using MiTCR v1.1. Only V-J combinations with frequency above 0.0001, covering 99% to 99.2% of repertoires, were analysed. The TCS score was defined as the ratio of F50 (clonal expansion) to E x V (chaos), calculated using BLOSUM62-based TCRdist between CDR3 peptides within each V-J. Welch's t-statistics and random forest reduced roughly 540 V-J features to under 15, which were used in a naive Bayes classifier (R e1071). No statistical method was used to set the sample size in advance, and investigators knew the group allocation. The paper reports TCR Vbeta CDR3 sequencing of about 140 peripheral blood samples: some 41 ophthalmopathy, fewer than 80 hyperthyroidism and around 17 progressor patients.

The sequence was obtained from a woman aged 18 to 35 with Graves disease. Donor details come from another sample of the same person, matched by shared clones. The sequence joins TRBV7-8 to TRBJ1-4, with no confidently assigned D gene. This sample comprised peripheral blood mononuclear cells (PBMCs), obtained at new diagnosis, from a patient treated with antithyroid drugs. The CDR3 corresponds to CASSPLGSSRNEKLFF. The DNA reads TGTGCCAGCAGCCCACTAGGGTCCAGCCGTAATGAAAAACTGTTTTTT. When the CDR3 is completed using the reference TRBV7-8 and TRBJ1-4 genes on either side, the full variable domain is GAGVSQSPRYKVAKRGQDVALRCDPISGHVSLFWYQQALGQGPEFLTYFQNEAQLDKSGLPSDRFFAERPEGSVSTLKIQRTQQEDSAVYLCASSPLGSSRNEKLFFGSGTQLSVL.